These 26 T cell receptor beta chains originate from one sample sequenced in a study of cytomegalovirus exposure and HLA in healthy donors. Primers included in the PCR were 60 Vbeta and 13 Jbeta primers. The protocol was immunoSEQ multiplex PCR, while the TCRdb copy is restricted to in-frame clones and leaves out a portion. The sample has approximately 44,000 clones, roughly 77% seen once. Source material: PBMCs. All receptors come from a man aged 25-45 years in good health and CMV-seronegative.

J is TRBJ2-3 and V is TRBV20-1; a possible D gene is TRBD2 (5 bases). The ends were cut back, 6 bases at V and 7 bases at J, with 11 bases in the middle. The CDR3 is 11 residues long. CDR1 and CDR2 from the germline V gene are DFQATT and SNEGSKA (reference sequence). The CDR3 sequence: CSALLGNTQYF. CDR3 sequence (DNA): TGCAGTGCCTTACTAGGGAATACGCAGTATTTT.

This clone was recorded a few times. The V gene is TRBV9, the J gene TRBJ2-3; 7 bases agree with TRBD1. CDR1 SGDLS and CDR2 YYNGEE come from the germline V gene. The CDR3 has 13 residues. V gave up 0 bases and J gave up 8 bases; unmatched junction bases: 3. The CDR3 region is CASSVGGDSTQYF. The CDR3 DNA reads TGTGCCAGCAGCGTAGGAGGGGACAGTACGCAGTATTTT.

The chain links TRBV7-6 to TRBJ2-5; the match to TRBD2 covers 11 bases. This CDR3 is built from 18 residues. V lost 4 bases to trimming and J lost 2 bases; unmatched junction nucleotides: 12. Germline CDR1 reads SGHVS; CDR2 reads FNYEAQ. CDR3 amino acids: CASSSSPNLAGGQETQYF. DNA of the CDR3: TGTGCCAGCAGCTCCTCACCTAACTTAGCGGGAGGGCAAGAGACCCAGTACTTC. The full variable domain, rest sourced from reference TRBV7-6 and TRBJ2-5, is GAGVSQSPRYKVTKRGQDVALRCDPISGHVSLYWYRQALGQGPEFLTYFNYEAQQDKSGLPNDRFSAERPEGSISTLTIQRTEQRDSAMYRCASSSSPNLAGGQETQYFGPGTRLLVL.

CDR3 DNA: TGTGCCACCGGGACATCGCTAGGGGATGGGCAGTTCTTC. Translated, it gives CATGTSLGDGQFF. This chain connects TRBV28 to TRBJ2-1; perhaps TRBD1 as D (6 bases). The CDR3 spans 13 residues. V shed 10 bases and J shed 12 bases, with 22 bases lying between them. CDR1 MDHEN and CDR2 SYDVKM come from the germline V gene.

The rearrangement uses TRBV5-4 and TRBJ1-2; D unresolved. CDR3 length: 14 amino acids. Germline assignment: CDR1 SGHNT and CDR2 YYREEE (reference sequence). Trimming cost V 0 bases and J 0 bases, with 6 bases left between them. The CDR3 DNA sequence: TGTGCCAGCAGCTTGGCCTCCTCTAACTATGGCTACACCTTC. Its protein is CASSLASSNYGYTF.

This clone was detected a few times. The chain employs TRBV6-5 and TRBJ2-5; 11 nucleotides match TRBD2. Germline-derived CDR1 and CDR2 are MNHEY and SVGAGI. V dropped 3 bases and J dropped 6; count of bases not matched to a gene: 6. The CDR3 has 15 residues. The CDR3 region has the DNA TGTGCCAGCAGTTATGTACTAGCGGGAGCGAAGACCCAGTACTTC. Encoded protein: CASSYVLAGAKTQYF.

J is TRBJ2-7 and V is TRBV5-1; D is perhaps TRBD2 (5 bases). Germline values: CDR1 SGHRS, CDR2 YFSETQ. This CDR3 spans 18 amino acids. Trimming took off 0 bases at V and 2 bases at J, with 21 bases between the two ends. CDR3 sequence: CASSLAGLVSGGTYEQYF. CDR3 sequence (DNA): TGCGCCAGCAGCTTGGCTGGACTGGTTTCCGGAGGTACCTACGAGCAGTACTTC.

This clone was picked up a small number of times. The rearrangement links TRBV23-1 to TRBJ2-7; 7 bases are a match to TRBD1. TRBV23-1 has ORF status, its function being uncertain. There are 17 residues in the CDR3. Losses at the gene ends were 0 bases for V and 4 bases for J; bases not matched to a gene: 12. Here the CDR3 reads CASSQSSRDSLKYEQYF. The CDR3 DNA follows: TGCGCCAGCAGTCAATCTTCTCGGGACAGCCTCAAGTACGAGCAGTACTTC.

A word on this clone: Other DNA sequences within the sample encode an identical CDR3. The J gene is TRBJ1-5, the V gene TRBV28, with TRBD1 matching over 7 bases. CDR3 size: 15 residues. Germline CDR1 MDHEN, CDR2 SYDVKM. Trimming at V came to 3 bases and at J to 1 base, leaving 3 bases not matched to a gene. The CDR3 sequence: CASSLKGASNQPQHF. CDR3 bases: TGTGCCAGCAGTTTGAAGGGGGCGAGCAATCAGCCCCAGCATTTT.

The genes are TRBV9 and TRBJ2-1; 9 bases fit TRBD2. The trim removed 3 bases at V and 4 bases at J, leaving 11 bases unmatched. Germline values: CDR1 SGDLS, CDR2 YYNGEE. This CDR3 has 17 amino acids. CDR3 bases: TGTGCCAGCAGCGAAATAGCGGGAGCGTTTTCATACAATGAGCAGTTCTTC. This encodes CASSEIAGAFSYNEQFF.

The gene calls are TRBV5-1 and TRBJ2-1, with 14 bases aligning to TRBD2. The V gene end was trimmed by 4 bases and the J gene end by 7 bases; junction bases not matched to a gene: 10. Germline values: CDR1 SGHRS, CDR2 YFSETQ. This CDR3 is built from 17 residues. CDR3 loop: CASSTPLGLAGVNEQFF. As DNA, the CDR3 is TGCGCCAGCAGCACACCCCTGGGACTAGCGGGGGTAAATGAGCAGTTCTTC. Combining the CDR3 with reference TRBV5-1 and TRBJ2-1 gives the whole variable domain KAGVTQTPRYLIKTRGQQVTLSCSPISGHRSVSWYQQTPGQGLQFLFEYFSETQRNKGNFPGRFSGRQFSNSRSEMNVSTLELGDSALYLCASSTPLGLAGVNEQFFGPGTRLTVL.

V gene TRBV5-4 combines with J gene TRBJ2-7; TRBD2 agrees at 8 bases. The CDR3 has 12 residues. The germline CDR1 and CDR2 sequences are SGHNT and YYREEE (reference sequence). V trimming: 2 bases; J trimming: 6 bases; junction bases outside the gene matches: 1. The CDR3 DNA follows: TGTGCCAGCAGCTTCCGGGGGGGCGAGCAGTACTTC. Its protein is CASSFRGGEQYF.

V gene TRBV19 combines with J gene TRBJ2-7, with 11 bases lining up with TRBD1. The CDR3 consists of 14 residues. With 6 bases clipped from V and 3 bases from J, the junction kept 4 bases outside the gene matches. CDR1 and CDR2 from the germline V gene are LNHDA and SQIVND (reference sequence). CDR3 in DNA: TGTGCCAGTAGCCAAGGGACAGGGGGCTACGAGCAGTACTTC. It specifies CASSQGTGGYEQYF.

V usage is TRBV5-6 and J usage is TRBJ2-1; 10 bases fit TRBD2. Per germline, CDR1 SGHDT and CDR2 YYEEEE. V trimming: 0 bases; J trimming: 2 bases; junction bases outside the gene matches: 2. This CDR3 region has 16 residues. CDR3 in DNA: TGTGCCAGCAGCTTGGCTAGCGGGAGTACCTACAATGAGCAGTTCTTC. As protein: CASSLASGSTYNEQFF.

The chain couples TRBV11-3 to TRBJ2-5; tentative D call: TRBD2 (6 bases). CDR3 length equals 12 residues. The germline CDR1 and CDR2 sequences are SGHNT and YENEEA. Trimming stripped 9 bases from V and 5 bases from J, with 13 bases between. The CDR3 is CASKGRSETQYF. CDR3 nucleotides: TGTGCCAGTAAGGGGAGGTCGGAGACCCAGTACTTC.

The chain joins TRBV5-1 to TRBJ1-5, with TRBD1 identical over 8 bases. CDR3 length equals 14 residues. With V trimmed by 4 bases and J by 7 bases, 7 bases remained unmatched. CDR1 SGHRS and CDR2 YFSETQ come from the germline V gene. The CDR3, as DNA: TGCGCCAGCAGCCAGGGACAGGTGGGGCAGCCCCAGCATTTT. It codes for CASSQGQVGQPQHF. Together with reference TRBV5-1 and TRBJ1-5, the CDR3 gives the full variable domain: KAGVTQTPRYLIKTRGQQVTLSCSPISGHRSVSWYQQTPGQGLQFLFEYFSETQRNKGNFPGRFSGRQFSNSRSEMNVSTLELGDSALYLCASSQGQVGQPQHFGDGTRLSIL.

V usage is TRBV7-6 and J usage is TRBJ2-1; 11 nucleotides align to TRBD2. The CDR3 sequence is 15 residues long. Germline CDR1 is SGHVS and CDR2 is FNYEAQ. The V and J ends lost 5 bases and 8 bases, in that order; junction bases with no gene match: 8. CDR3 sequence: CASSLIAGGVDEQFF. The CDR3, as DNA: TGTGCCAGCAGCCTAATAGCGGGAGGGGTCGATGAGCAGTTCTTC.

The chain carries TRBV28 and TRBJ1-2; D perhaps matches TRBD1 (6 bases). Germline loops: CDR1 MDHEN, CDR2 SYDVKM. V was cut by 6 bases and J by 2 bases, with 10 bases left in between. This CDR3 is 13 amino acids long. CDR3 in amino acids: CASRGRGNYGYTF. In DNA, the CDR3 is TGTGCCAGCAGGGGCAGGGGAAACTATGGCTACACCTTC.

With respect to this clone: Compared with germline, one end of the junction differs, possibly owing to a read error. V gene TRBV7-2 combines with J gene TRBJ1-1, with TRBD1 matching 7 bases. Per the germline V gene, CDR1 is SGHTA and CDR2 is FQGNSA. The CDR3 runs to 15 residues. The DNA of the CDR3 is TGCGCCAGCAGCCAGGGGGGTGGAGGGGGAACTGAAGCTTTCTTT. Translating it yields CASSQGGGGGTEAFF.

This clone was seen once. This chain uses TRBV5-1 with TRBJ2-1; tentative D call: TRBD2 (5 bases). Germline-derived CDR1 and CDR2 are SGHRS and YFSETQ. V was trimmed by 0 bases and J by 10 bases, leaving 5 bases between them. The CDR3 spans 11 residues. The CDR3 reads CASSLGREQFF. CDR3 bases: TGCGCCAGCAGCTTGGGGAGGGAGCAGTTCTTC.

V usage is TRBV5-1 and J usage is TRBJ1-1, with TRBD1 matching over 8 bases. The CDR3 contains 15 residues. Germline V gene sequence: CDR1 SGHRS, CDR2 YFSETQ. V lost 6 bases to trimming and J lost 1 base; unmatched junction nucleotides: 8. The CDR3 protein is CASTPWGTGNTEAFF. CDR3 bases: TGCGCCAGCACCCCCTGGGGGACAGGGAACACTGAAGCTTTCTTT. Full variable domain (remainder filled in from reference TRBV5-1 and TRBJ1-1): KAGVTQTPRYLIKTRGQQVTLSCSPISGHRSVSWYQQTPGQGLQFLFEYFSETQRNKGNFPGRFSGRQFSNSRSEMNVSTLELGDSALYLCASTPWGTGNTEAFFGQGTRLTVV.

The chain couples TRBV19 to TRBJ1-4; D gene ambiguous. CDR3 size: 14 residues. With 5 bases removed from V and 4 bases from J, the gap between germline ends came to 11 bases. The germline gives CDR1 LNHDA, CDR2 SQIVND (reference sequence). The CDR3 here is CASSWAGFNEKLFF. The CDR3 coding sequence is TGTGCCAGTAGTTGGGCAGGTTTTAATGAAAAACTGTTTTTT.

The chain couples TRBV4-1 to TRBJ1-4, with 10 bases fitting TRBD1. After removal of 2 bases from V and 6 bases from J, the junction contained 9 bases not matched to a gene. The CDR3 covers 17 residues. Germline-derived CDR1 and CDR2 are MGHRA and YSYEKL. In DNA, the CDR3 is TGCGCCAGCAGCCAACCACCTGAAGACAGGGGGCATGAAAAACTGTTTTTT. Translation: CASSQPPEDRGHEKLFF.

The gene calls are TRBV27 and TRBJ2-3; 8 positions agree with TRBD2. Germline loops: CDR1 MNHEY, CDR2 SMNVEV (reference sequence). Trimming removed 0 bases from V and 14 bases from J; junction bases left unmatched: 19. This CDR3 has 17 residues. The CDR3 is CASSLSSTGTRGSSSYF. In DNA, the CDR3 is TGTGCCAGCAGTTTATCATCCACCGGGACTAGGGGGAGCAGCTCGTATTTT.

The rearrangement joins TRBV6-1 to TRBJ2-7; D is possibly TRBD2 (6 bases). Germline V lookup: CDR1 MNHNS, CDR2 SASEGT. Trimming took 4 bases from V and 5 from J, leaving 15 bases between them. The CDR3 contains 14 residues. CDR3 DNA: TGTGCCAGCAGTGCGGGGGTCCAGGGCGACGAGCAGTACTTC. This gives the protein CASSAGVQGDEQYF.

The chain combines TRBV18 with TRBJ2-7; 9 bases match TRBD2. V dropped 5 bases and J dropped 5; count of bases not matched to a gene: 13. Germline V CDR1 and CDR2: KGHSH, LQKENI. This CDR3 spans 16 amino acids. The CDR3 region is CASSSLREGVLDEQYF. The CDR3 DNA follows: TGTGCCAGCTCAAGTCTGCGGGAGGGCGTTTTGGACGAGCAGTACTTC.